These 24 T cell receptor beta chains share one sample of origin, sequenced in a study of cytomegalovirus exposure and HLA in healthy donors. Some clones are missing from TCRdb's copy, which holds only in-frame ones; the method was immunoSEQ multiplex PCR. The sample shows some 270,000 clones, 86% of them seen only once. The sample consisted of PBMCs. The receptors were gathered from a woman aged 18-30 years in good health and CMV-seronegative.

The CDR3 reads CASSPDRFPNEKLFF. CDR3 in DNA: TGTGCCAGCTCACCTGACAGGTTCCCTAATGAAAAACTGTTTTTT. The chain joins TRBV18 to TRBJ1-4; possibly TRBD1 for D (6 bases). V was shortened by 3 bases and J by 3 bases, with 11 bases between the two germline ends. Germline V gene data show CDR1 as KGHSH and CDR2 as LQKENI. CDR3 length: 15 residues.

The chain joins TRBV25-1 to TRBJ2-3, with TRBD1 matching 7 bases. V trimming: 6 bases; J trimming: 1 base; junction bases outside the gene matches: 7. The CDR3 has 15 amino acids. The germline gives CDR1 MGHDK, CDR2 SYGVNS. The CDR3 spells CASREGGAGTDTQYF. The CDR3 DNA follows: TGTGCCAGCAGGGAAGGGGGCGCGGGCACAGATACGCAGTATTTT.

The chain joins TRBV28 to TRBJ2-7; 10 nucleotides line up with TRBD2. Germline V CDR1 and CDR2: MDHEN, SYDVKM. The CDR3 spans 17 residues. The V segment lost 4 bases and the J segment 2 bases; nucleotides outside the gene matches: 11. The CDR3 DNA reads as TGTGCCAGCAGTTGGGGATTATCGCTAGCGGGAGCCTACGAGCAGTACTTC. Its translation: CASSWGLSLAGAYEQYF.

J is TRBJ2-1 and V is TRBV4-3; D may be TRBD2 (7 bases). CDR3 size: 14 residues. V lost 8 bases to trimming and J lost 8 bases, with 19 bases between them. CDR1 LGHNA and CDR2 YSLEER come from the germline V gene. The CDR3 region has the DNA TGCGCCAGCGGAGAGTGGGGGGGCCGGGATGAGCAGTTCTTC. Translated: CASGEWGGRDEQFF.

J is TRBJ2-2 and V is TRBV30; TRBD2 matches at 7 bases. Per the germline V gene, CDR1 is GTSNPN and CDR2 is SVGIG (reference sequence). J gave up 6 bases and V 3 bases, and 1 base lay outside the gene matches. This CDR3 is built from 12 residues. The CDR3 loop is CAWRAGAGELFF. The CDR3 DNA reads as TGTGCCTGGAGGGCGGGAGCCGGGGAGCTGTTTTTT.

This clone was counted a single time. The chain employs TRBV4-1 and TRBJ2-7, with TRBD2 identical over 8 bases. Germline V gene data show CDR1 as MGHRA and CDR2 as YSYEKL. V lost 2 bases and J lost 3; bases outside the gene matches: 6. The CDR3 extends over 15 amino acids. CDR3 coding DNA: TGCGCCAGCAGCCAACCACCGGGACTAGGCTACGAGCAGTACTTC. Translating it yields CASSQPPGLGYEQYF.

V and J are TRBV2 and TRBJ1-1; D remains ambiguous. The V gene's germline CDR1 is SNHLY and CDR2 FYNNEI. The V gene lost 6 bases and the J gene lost 2 bases, with 4 bases spanning the gap. This CDR3 spans 11 amino acids. CDR3 bases: TGTGCCAGCAGGGCAAACACTGAAGCTTTCTTT. Residues: CASRANTEAFF.

This chain joins TRBV23-1 and TRBJ1-6, with a possible D match to TRBD1 (5 bases). TRBV23-1 is an open reading frame, and its role is uncertain. CDR3 size: 17 residues. V lost 7 bases and J lost 4, with 20 bases in between. CDR3: CASISTELIPYNSPLHF. In DNA, the CDR3 is TGCGCCAGCATCTCGACAGAACTTATTCCATATAATTCACCCCTCCACTTT.

The chain is built from TRBV9 and TRBJ2-1, with TRBD2 as a possible D gene (6 bases). The germline V gene has CDR1 SGDLS and CDR2 YYNGEE. V lost 0 bases and J lost 3, with 16 bases in between. CDR3 size: 17 residues. The CDR3 loop is CASSVVSVSGNYNEQFF. As DNA, the CDR3 is TGTGCCAGCAGCGTAGTTTCCGTTAGCGGAAACTACAATGAGCAGTTCTTC.

The chain uses TRBV2 and TRBJ1-4, with 8 bases fitting TRBD1. The CDR3 has 16 residues. CDR1 is SNHLY and CDR2 is FYNNEI in the germline V gene. V shed 7 bases, J shed 0 bases, and the junction held 7 bases outside the gene matches. CDR3 amino acids: CASTWTGTATNEKLFF. The DNA for the CDR3 is TGTGCCAGCACTTGGACAGGGACTGCAACTAATGAAAAACTGTTTTTT.

This rearrangement joins TRBV10-3 to TRBJ1-1; a possible D gene is TRBD1 (6 bases). Germline CDR1 and CDR2: ENHRY and SYGVKD. Trimming pared 0 bases from V and 6 bases from J, leaving 14 bases between. The CDR3 consists of 15 residues. This CDR3 is CAISESYREAPEAFF. The CDR3, as DNA: TGTGCCATCAGTGAGTCTTACAGGGAAGCCCCTGAAGCTTTCTTT.

The gene calls are TRBV30 and TRBJ2-5, with 8 bases identical to TRBD2. Trimming at V came to 8 bases and at J to 5 bases, leaving 22 bases not matched to a gene. Germline-derived CDR1 and CDR2 are GTSNPN and SVGIG (reference sequence). The CDR3 has 17 residues. As DNA, the CDR3 is TGTGCCCTGGACTCATGGGCGGGAGGACGAATGGTGGAGACCCAGTACTTC. This codes for CALDSWAGGRMVETQYF.

The V gene is TRBV19, the J gene TRBJ1-1; no clear D gene. The CDR3 runs to 13 residues. Deletions cut 7 bases from V and 5 bases from J, with 14 bases between. The germline gives CDR1 LNHDA, CDR2 SQIVND (reference sequence). The CDR3 region has the DNA TGTGCCAGTATAAGAGTCGAGGGTACTGAAGCTTTCTTT. It translates to CASIRVEGTEAFF.

The rearrangement joins TRBV5-1 to TRBJ2-7, with D unresolved. From germline, CDR1 is SGHRS and CDR2 YFSETQ. The CDR3 is 12 amino acids. V was cut by 1 base and J by 4 bases, with 6 bases left in between. The CDR3 here is CASSLSQYEQYF. CDR3 DNA: TGCGCCAGCAGCTTGTCACAGTACGAGCAGTACTTC.

The V call is TRBV10-3, the J call TRBJ1-2; TRBD1 aligns across 7 bases. V shed 4 bases, J shed 2 bases, and the junction held 10 bases outside the gene matches. The CDR3 totals 16 residues. Looked up from germline, CDR1 is ENHRY and CDR2 is SYGVKD. The CDR3 bases are TGTGCCATCAGTGCGGGACAGAGTAATTGGAACTATGGCTACACCTTC. It codes for CAISAGQSNWNYGYTF.

The chain is built from TRBV7-3 and TRBJ2-1, with a tentative D call TRBD2 (5 bases). The V gene's germline CDR1 is SGHTA and CDR2 FQGTGA. The CDR3 is 15 residues long. V was pared by 5 bases and J by 5 bases, with 16 bases between. In nucleotides, the CDR3 is TGTGCCAGCAGCCTCCTCGGAGGCCTAAACAATGAGCAGTTCTTC. Protein: CASSLLGGLNNEQFF.

V is TRBV30 and J is TRBJ1-2; 9 positions agree with TRBD1. The CDR3 is 14 residues long. Germline values: CDR1 GTSNPN, CDR2 SVGIG (reference sequence). V dropped 4 bases and J dropped 4; count of bases not matched to a gene: 7. CDR3 sequence: CAWKRDRVSYGYTF. The CDR3, as DNA: TGTGCCTGGAAACGGGACAGGGTGAGCTATGGCTACACCTTC.

This chain uses TRBV28 with TRBJ1-6; no clear D gene. The V gene lost 5 bases and the J gene lost 2 bases, with 4 bases spanning the gap. Germline lookup yields CDR1 MDHEN and CDR2 SYDVKM. The CDR3 sequence is 13 residues long. The CDR3 is CASSLAYNSPLHF. The CDR3 DNA sequence: TGTGCCAGCAGTCTCGCCTATAATTCACCCCTCCACTTT. The complete variable domain, with remaining parts taken from reference TRBV28 and TRBJ1-6, reads DVKVTQSSRYLVKRTGEKVFLECVQDMDHENMFWYRQDPGLGLRLIYFSYDVKMKEKGDIPEGYSVSREKKERFSLILESASTNQTSMYLCASSLAYNSPLHFGNGTRLTVT.

This clone was recorded once. J is TRBJ1-2 and V is TRBV7-2, with D perhaps matching TRBD1 (5 bases). From germline, CDR1 is SGHTA and CDR2 FQGNSA. V was cut by 5 bases and J by 1 base, with 23 bases left in between. The CDR3 has 18 residues. The DNA for the CDR3 is TGTGCCAGCAGCCCCACCTCCTCCCGACAGCTTTATAACTATGGCTACACCTTC. As protein: CASSPTSSRQLYNYGYTF.

This clone occurred once. This chain links TRBV6-5 with TRBJ2-4; tentatively, D is TRBD2 (6 bases). Germline CDR1 and CDR2: MNHEY and SVGAGI. The germline V and J ends were trimmed by 5 bases and 3 bases, with 14 bases remaining between them. This CDR3 is built from 15 residues. The CDR3: CASSGSGYDKNIQYF. CDR3 bases: TGTGCCAGCAGTGGGAGCGGGTACGACAAAAACATTCAGTACTTC.

The sample holds a few counts of this clone. The rearrangement joins TRBV6-6 to TRBJ1-5; TRBD1 is a possible D gene (5 bases). CDR1 and CDR2 (germline): MNHNY, SVGAGI (reference sequence). The length of the CDR3 is 14 residues. The ends were cut back, 2 bases at V and 6 bases at J, with 11 bases in the middle. The CDR3 DNA reads as TGTGCCAGCAGTTACCCTGAGACAGTTCAGCCCCAGCATTTT. Protein sequence: CASSYPETVQPQHF.

The table lists this clone with a count of one. The chain joins TRBV13 to TRBJ2-6; the match to TRBD1 covers 8 bases. The V segment lost 4 bases and the J segment 0 bases; nucleotides outside the gene matches: 8. This CDR3 is built from 18 residues. The germline V gene has CDR1 PRHDT and CDR2 FYEKMQ (reference sequence). CDR3 sequence (DNA): TGTGCCAGCAGCTCGAGGACAGGGCTGGGCTCTGGGGCCAACGTCCTGACTTTC. Translating it yields CASSSRTGLGSGANVLTF.

This clone was recorded only once. The chain recombines TRBV27 with TRBJ2-5; a weak D match, TRBD2 (6 bases). Germline V lookup: CDR1 MNHEY, CDR2 SMNVEV (reference sequence). The CDR3 covers 13 residues. Trimming pared 3 bases from V and 2 bases from J, leaving 7 bases between. The CDR3 reads CASSFRGQETQYF. CDR3 in DNA: TGTGCCAGCAGTTTCCGGGGGCAAGAGACCCAGTACTTC.

The J gene is TRBJ2-2, the V gene TRBV7-3, with 8 bases matching TRBD1. The germline V gene encodes CDR1 SGHTA and CDR2 FQGTGA. CDR3 length: 17 amino acids. Unmatched junction bases numbered 11, after V lost 3 bases and J lost 5 bases. This chain's CDR3 is CASSFNAGGRGTGELFF. The CDR3 nucleotides are TGTGCCAGCAGCTTCAACGCAGGGGGCAGAGGAACCGGGGAGCTGTTTTTT.